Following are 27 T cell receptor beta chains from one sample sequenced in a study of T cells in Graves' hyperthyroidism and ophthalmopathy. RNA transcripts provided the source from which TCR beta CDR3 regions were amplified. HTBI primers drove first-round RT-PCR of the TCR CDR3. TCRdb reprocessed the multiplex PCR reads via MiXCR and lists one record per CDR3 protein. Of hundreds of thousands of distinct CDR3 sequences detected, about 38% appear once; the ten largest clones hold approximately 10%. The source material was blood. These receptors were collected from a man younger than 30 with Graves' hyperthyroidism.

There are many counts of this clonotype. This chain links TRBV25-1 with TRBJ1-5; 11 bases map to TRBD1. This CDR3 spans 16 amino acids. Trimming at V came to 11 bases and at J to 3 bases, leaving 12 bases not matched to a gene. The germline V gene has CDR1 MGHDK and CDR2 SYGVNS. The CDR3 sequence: CAPDTDRGRSNQPQHF. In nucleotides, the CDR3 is TGTGCCCCGGATACGGACAGGGGGCGTTCCAATCAGCCCCAGCATTTT.

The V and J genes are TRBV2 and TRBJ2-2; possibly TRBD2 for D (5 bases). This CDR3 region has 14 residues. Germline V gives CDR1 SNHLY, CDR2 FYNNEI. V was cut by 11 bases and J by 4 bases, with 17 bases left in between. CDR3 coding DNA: TGTGCCGCAATTAGCGATGGGAGCACCGGGGAGCTGTTTTTT. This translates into CAAISDGSTGELFF.

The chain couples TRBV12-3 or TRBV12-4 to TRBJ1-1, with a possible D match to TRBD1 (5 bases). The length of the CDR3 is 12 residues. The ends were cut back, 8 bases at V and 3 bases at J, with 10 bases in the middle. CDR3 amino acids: CASWDGDTEAFF. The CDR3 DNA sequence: TGTGCCAGCTGGGACGGAGACACTGAAGCTTTCTTT.

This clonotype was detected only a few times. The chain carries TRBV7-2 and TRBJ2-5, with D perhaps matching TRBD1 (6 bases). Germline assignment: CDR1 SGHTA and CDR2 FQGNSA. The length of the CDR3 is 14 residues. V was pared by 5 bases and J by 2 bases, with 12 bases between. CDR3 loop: CASSRQVGQETQYF. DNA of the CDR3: TGTGCCAGCAGCCGACAGGTGGGTCAAGAGACCCAGTACTTC.

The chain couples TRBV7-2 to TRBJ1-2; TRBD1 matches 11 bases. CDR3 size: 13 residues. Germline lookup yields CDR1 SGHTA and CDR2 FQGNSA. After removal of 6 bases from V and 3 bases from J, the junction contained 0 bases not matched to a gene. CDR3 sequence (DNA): TGTGCCAGCAGGGACAGGGGGCACTATGGCTACACCTTC. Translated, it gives CASRDRGHYGYTF.

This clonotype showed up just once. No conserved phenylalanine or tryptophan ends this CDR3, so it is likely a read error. The CDR3 here is CASRTGGSYTL. In DNA form, the CDR3 reads TGTGCCAGCCGGACAGGGGGTAGCTACACCCTC. V usage is TRBV2 and J usage is TRBJ1-2; 10 positions agree with TRBD1. The ends lost 8 bases at V and 9 bases at J; junction bases unmatched: 3. The CDR3 totals 11 residues. CDR1 and CDR2 from the germline V gene are SNHLY and FYNNEI.

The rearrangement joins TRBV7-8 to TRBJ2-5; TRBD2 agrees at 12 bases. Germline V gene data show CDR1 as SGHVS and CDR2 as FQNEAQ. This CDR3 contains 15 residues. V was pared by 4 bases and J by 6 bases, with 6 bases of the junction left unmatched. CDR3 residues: CASSSTSGGMQTQYF. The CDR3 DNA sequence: TGTGCCAGCAGCTCGACTAGCGGGGGTATGCAGACCCAGTACTTC.

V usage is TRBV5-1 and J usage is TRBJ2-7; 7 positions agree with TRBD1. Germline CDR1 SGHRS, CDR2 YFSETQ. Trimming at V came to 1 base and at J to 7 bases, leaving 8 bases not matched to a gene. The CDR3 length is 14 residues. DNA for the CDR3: TGCGCCAGCAGCTTGTCCGGGACAGTGAGGGAGCAGTACTTC. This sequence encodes CASSLSGTVREQYF.

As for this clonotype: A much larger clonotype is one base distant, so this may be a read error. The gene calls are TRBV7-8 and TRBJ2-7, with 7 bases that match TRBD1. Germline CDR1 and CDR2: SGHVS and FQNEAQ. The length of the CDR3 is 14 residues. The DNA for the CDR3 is TGTGCCAGCAGCCGGGACAGAAACTCCTACGAGCAGTCCTTC. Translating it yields CASSRDRNSYEQSF.

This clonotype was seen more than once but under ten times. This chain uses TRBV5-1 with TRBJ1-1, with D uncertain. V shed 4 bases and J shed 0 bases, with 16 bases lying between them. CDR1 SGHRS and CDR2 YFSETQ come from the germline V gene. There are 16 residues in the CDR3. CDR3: CASSPAGWAMNTEAFF. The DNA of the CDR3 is TGCGCCAGCAGCCCGGCCGGGTGGGCTATGAACACTGAAGCTTTCTTT.

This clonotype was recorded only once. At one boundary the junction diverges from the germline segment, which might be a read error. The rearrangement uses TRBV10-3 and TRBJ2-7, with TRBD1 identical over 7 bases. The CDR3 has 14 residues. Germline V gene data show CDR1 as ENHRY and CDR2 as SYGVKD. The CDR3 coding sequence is TGTGCCAGCAGTGCGAGGACAGGTGAGAACGAGCAGTACTTC. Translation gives CASSARTGENEQYF.

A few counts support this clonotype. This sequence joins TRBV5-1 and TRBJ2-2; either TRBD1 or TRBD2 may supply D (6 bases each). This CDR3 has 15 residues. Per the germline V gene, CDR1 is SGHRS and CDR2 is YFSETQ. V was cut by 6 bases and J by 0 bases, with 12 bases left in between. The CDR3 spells CASTRGDANTGELFF. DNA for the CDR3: TGCGCCAGCACGAGGGGGGATGCGAACACCGGGGAGCTGTTTTTT.

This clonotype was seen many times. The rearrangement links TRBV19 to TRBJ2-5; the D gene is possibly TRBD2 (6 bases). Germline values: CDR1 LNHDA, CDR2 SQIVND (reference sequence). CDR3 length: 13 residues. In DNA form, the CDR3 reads TGTGCTGCGGGGAGTCGTGGTCAAGAGACCCAGTACTTC. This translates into CAAGSRGQETQYF.

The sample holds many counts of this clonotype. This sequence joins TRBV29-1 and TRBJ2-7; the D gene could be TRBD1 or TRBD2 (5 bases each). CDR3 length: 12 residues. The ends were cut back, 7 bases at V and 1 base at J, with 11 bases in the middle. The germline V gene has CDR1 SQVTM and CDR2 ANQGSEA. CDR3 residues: CSAGTFSYEQYF. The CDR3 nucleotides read TGCAGCGCCGGGACCTTTTCCTACGAGCAGTACTTC.

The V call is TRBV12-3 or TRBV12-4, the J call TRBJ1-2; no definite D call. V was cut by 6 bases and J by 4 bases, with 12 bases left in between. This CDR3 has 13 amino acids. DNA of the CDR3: TGTGCCAGCAGCAAGGGCCTCCTCTATGGCTACACCTTC. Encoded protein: CASSKGLLYGYTF.

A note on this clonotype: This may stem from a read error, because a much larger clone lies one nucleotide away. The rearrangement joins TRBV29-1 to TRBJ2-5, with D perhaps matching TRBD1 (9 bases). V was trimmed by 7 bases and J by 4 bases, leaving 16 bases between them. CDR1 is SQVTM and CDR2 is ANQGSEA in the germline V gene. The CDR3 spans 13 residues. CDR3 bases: TGCAGCGAACAGGGGGCGGGAGGAGAGACCCAGTACTTC. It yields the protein CSEQGAGGETQYF. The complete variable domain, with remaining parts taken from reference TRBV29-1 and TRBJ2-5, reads SAVISQKPSRDICQRGTSLTIQCQVDSQVTMMFWYRQQPGQSLTLIATANQGSEATYESGFVIDKFPISRPNLTFSTLTVSNMSPEDSSIYLCSEQGAGGETQYFGPGTRLLVL.

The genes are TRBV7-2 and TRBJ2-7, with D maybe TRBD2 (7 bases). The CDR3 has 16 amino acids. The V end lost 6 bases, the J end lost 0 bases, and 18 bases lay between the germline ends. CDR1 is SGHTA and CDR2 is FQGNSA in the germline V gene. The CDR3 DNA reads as TGTGCCAGCAGTTGGGGGGGGGCGGGGTACTCCTACGAGCAGTACTTC. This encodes CASSWGGAGYSYEQYF. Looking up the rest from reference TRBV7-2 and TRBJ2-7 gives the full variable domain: GAGVSQSPSNKVTEKGKDVELRCDPISGHTALYWYRQSLGQGLEFLIYFQGNSAPDKSGLPSDRFSAERTGGSVSTLTIQRTQQEDSAVYLCASSWGGAGYSYEQYFGPGTRLTVT.

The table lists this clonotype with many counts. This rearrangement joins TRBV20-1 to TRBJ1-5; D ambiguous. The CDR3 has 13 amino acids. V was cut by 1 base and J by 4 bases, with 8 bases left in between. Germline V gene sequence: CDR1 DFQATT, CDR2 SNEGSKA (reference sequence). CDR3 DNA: TGCAGTGCTAGAGTAACGGAAAATCAGCCCCAGCATTTT. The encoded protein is CSARVTENQPQHF.

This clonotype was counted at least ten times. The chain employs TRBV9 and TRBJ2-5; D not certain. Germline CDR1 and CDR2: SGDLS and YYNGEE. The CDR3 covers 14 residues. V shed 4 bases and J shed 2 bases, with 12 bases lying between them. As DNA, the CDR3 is TGTGCCAGCAGCCCTAGTCACCCGCAAGAGACCCAGTACTTC. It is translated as CASSPSHPQETQYF. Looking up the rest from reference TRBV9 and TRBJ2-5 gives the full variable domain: DSGVTQTPKHLITATGQRVTLRCSPRSGDLSVYWYQQSLDQGLQFLIQYYNGEERAKGNILERFSAQQFPDLHSELNLSSLELGDSALYFCASSPSHPQETQYFGPGTRLLVL.

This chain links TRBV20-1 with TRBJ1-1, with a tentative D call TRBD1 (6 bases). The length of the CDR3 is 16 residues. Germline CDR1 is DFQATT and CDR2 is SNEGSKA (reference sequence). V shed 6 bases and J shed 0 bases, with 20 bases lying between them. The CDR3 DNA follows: TGCAGTGCGTCCCGACAGGCACCAATCGTGAACACTGAAGCTTTCTTT. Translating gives CSASRQAPIVNTEAFF.

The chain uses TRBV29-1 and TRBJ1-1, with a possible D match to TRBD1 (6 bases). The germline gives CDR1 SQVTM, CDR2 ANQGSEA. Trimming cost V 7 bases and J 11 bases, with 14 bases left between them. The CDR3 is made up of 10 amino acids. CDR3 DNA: TGCAGCGGCGGCAGGGGAAACGCTTTCTTT. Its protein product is CSGGRGNAFF.

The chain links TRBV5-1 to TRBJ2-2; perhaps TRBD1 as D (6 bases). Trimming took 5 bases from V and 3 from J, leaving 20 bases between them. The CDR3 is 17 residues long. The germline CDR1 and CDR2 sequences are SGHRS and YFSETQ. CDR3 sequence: CASSRERGTVHTGELFF. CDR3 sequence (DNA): TGCGCCAGCAGTCGGGAAAGGGGGACGGTTCACACCGGGGAGCTGTTTTTT.

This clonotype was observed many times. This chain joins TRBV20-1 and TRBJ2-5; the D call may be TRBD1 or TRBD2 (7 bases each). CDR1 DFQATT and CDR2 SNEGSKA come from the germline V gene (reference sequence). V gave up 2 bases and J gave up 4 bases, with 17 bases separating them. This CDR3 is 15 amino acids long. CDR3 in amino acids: CSARRGQGGRETQYF. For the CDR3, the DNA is TGCAGTGCTAGACGAGGGCAGGGGGGGAGAGAGACCCAGTACTTC.

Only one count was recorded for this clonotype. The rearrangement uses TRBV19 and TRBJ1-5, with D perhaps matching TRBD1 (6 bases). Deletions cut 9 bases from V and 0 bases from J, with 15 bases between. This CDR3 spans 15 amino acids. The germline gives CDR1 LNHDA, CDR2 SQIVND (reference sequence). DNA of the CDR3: TGTGCCAGCACCACGCAGGGACATAGCAATCAGCCCCAGCATTTT. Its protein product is CASTTQGHSNQPQHF.

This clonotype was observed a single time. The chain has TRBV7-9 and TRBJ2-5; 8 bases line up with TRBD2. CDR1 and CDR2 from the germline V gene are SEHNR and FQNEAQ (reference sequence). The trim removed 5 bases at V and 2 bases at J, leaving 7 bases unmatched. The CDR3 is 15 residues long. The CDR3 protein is CASSPVRGGQETQYF. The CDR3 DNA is TGTGCCAGCAGCCCGGTCCGGGGGGGGCAAGAGACCCAGTACTTC. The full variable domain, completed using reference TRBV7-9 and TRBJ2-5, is DTGVSQNPRHKITKRGQNVTFRCDPISEHNRLYWYRQTLGQGPEFLTYFQNEAQLEKSRLLSDRFSAERPKGSFSTLEIQRTEQGDSAMYLCASSPVRGGQETQYFGPGTRLLVL.

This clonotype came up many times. In nucleotides, the CDR3 is TGTGCCAGTAGTATCGCGGGGCAGGAATCGCGGCAGTACTTC. Protein product: CASSIAGQESRQYF. The chain employs TRBV19 and TRBJ2-7; weak D call: TRBD2 (6 bases). V was pared by 3 bases and J by 9 bases, with 18 bases between. The CDR3 covers 14 residues. CDR1 and CDR2 from the germline V gene are LNHDA and SQIVND (reference sequence).

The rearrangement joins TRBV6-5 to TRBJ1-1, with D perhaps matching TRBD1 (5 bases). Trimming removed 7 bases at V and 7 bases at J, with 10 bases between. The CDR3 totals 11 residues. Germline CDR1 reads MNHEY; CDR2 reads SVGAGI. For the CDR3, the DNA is TGTGCCAGCACCCGGGACCATGAAGCTTTCTTT. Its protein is CASTRDHEAFF.